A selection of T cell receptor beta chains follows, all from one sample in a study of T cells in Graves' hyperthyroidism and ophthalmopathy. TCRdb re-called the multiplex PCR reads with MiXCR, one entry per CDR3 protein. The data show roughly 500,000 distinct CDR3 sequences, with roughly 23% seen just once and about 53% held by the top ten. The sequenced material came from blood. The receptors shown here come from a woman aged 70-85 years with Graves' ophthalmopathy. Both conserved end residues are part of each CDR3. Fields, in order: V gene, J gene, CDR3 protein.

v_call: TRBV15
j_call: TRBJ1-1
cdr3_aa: CATSRDLEGGNTEAFF

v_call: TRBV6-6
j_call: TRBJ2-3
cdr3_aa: CASSYGTGTSTDTQYF

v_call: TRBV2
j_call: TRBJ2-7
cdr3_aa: CASRSFGEQYF

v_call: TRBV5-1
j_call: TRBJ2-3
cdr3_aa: CASSENADTQYF

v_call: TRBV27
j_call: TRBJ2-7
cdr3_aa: CASSLSGLLGEQYF

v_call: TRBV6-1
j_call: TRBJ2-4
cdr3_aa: CASTRNSGSGRGKNIQYF

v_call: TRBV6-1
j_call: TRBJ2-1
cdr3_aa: CASSKQDGRYNEQFF

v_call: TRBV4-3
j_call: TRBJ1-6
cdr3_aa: CASSHENSPLHF

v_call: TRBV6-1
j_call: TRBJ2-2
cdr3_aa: CASTSTNTGELFF

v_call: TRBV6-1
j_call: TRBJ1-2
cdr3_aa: CASSPYRTGTNYGYTF

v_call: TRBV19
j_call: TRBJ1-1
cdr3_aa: CASTPGGGQGVRTEAFF

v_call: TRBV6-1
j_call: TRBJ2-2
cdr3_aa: CASSESVPGELFF

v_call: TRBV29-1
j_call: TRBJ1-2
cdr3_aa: CSTSDSISGYTF

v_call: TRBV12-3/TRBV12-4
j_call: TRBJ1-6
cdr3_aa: CASSAGQINSPLHF

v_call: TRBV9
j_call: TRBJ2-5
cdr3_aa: CASSAGTGGLGETQYF

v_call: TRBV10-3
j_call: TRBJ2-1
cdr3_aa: CAIRPSGDNEQFF

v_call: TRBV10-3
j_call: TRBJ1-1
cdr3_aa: CAISEGRDTEAFF

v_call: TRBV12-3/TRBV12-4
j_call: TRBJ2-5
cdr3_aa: CASSFAGGRETQYF

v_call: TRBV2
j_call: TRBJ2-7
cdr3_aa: CASKLGGSGRASYEQYF

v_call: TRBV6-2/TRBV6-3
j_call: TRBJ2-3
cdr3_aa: CASSYGTSDDTDTQYF

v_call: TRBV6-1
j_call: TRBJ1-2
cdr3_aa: CASIYGTQLGYGYTF

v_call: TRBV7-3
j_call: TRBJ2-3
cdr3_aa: CASSRLGGSTDTQYF